The present entry profiles one T cell receptor (beta chain) with its context. Germline CDR1 reads DFQATT; CDR2 reads SNEGSKA (reference sequence). The CDR3 totals 14 residues. Trimming left V 0 bases short and J 9 bases short, with 15 bases between. Primed by a sample-barcoded 5' primer and a J-beta primer mix, a second PCR proceeded for roughly 7 to 12 cycles. MiXCR was run by TCRdb on the 5' RACE reads, yielding one entry per CDR3 protein. The data show about 970,000 distinct CDR3 sequences, 51% seen once. The sample comes from a study of blood T cells in healthy people across ages. V gene TRBV20-1 combines with J gene TRBJ2-1; no clear D gene. Sequencing was done on a sample of blood. This clonotype was sampled from a woman aged 60-75 years in good health. CDR3 loop: CSARDMTWDSEQFF. The CDR3 nucleotides read TGCAGTGCTAGAGATATGACTTGGGATAGTGAGCAGTTCTTC.